The 17 T cell receptor beta chains presented below share a single source sample, sequenced in a study of cytomegalovirus exposure and HLA in healthy donors. Use of 60 Vbeta and 13 Jbeta primers characterized the PCR. Repertoires were generated with immunoSEQ multiplex PCR, while TCRdb's copy carries only in-frame clones and drops some. The sample carries some 200,000 clones, 70% recorded once. Material for sequencing was PBMCs. Every receptor here comes from a man in his forties or fifties in good health and CMV-seropositive.

This clone was found a few times. J is TRBJ1-2 and V is TRBV19, with 7 bases matching TRBD1. The V segment lost 5 bases and the J segment 6 bases; nucleotides outside the gene matches: 12. The CDR3 has 15 residues. Germline V gene sequence: CDR1 LNHDA, CDR2 SQIVND (reference sequence). For the CDR3, the DNA is TGTGCCAGTAGTCTCATCCACAGGGGTGTGGATGGCTACACCTTC. It yields the protein CASSLIHRGVDGYTF.

The J gene is TRBJ1-2, the V gene TRBV29-1, with D possibly being TRBD1 (5 bases). V dropped 1 base and J dropped 5 bases, with 14 bases sitting between them. In germline, CDR1 is SQVTM, CDR2 ANQGSEA. The CDR3 contains 14 residues. This CDR3 is CSVEGPQGGYGYTF. The CDR3 DNA sequence: TGCAGCGTTGAAGGGCCCCAGGGAGGATATGGCTACACCTTC.

The chain is built from TRBV2 and TRBJ1-1; TRBD1 is a possible D gene (5 bases). From germline, CDR1 is SNHLY and CDR2 FYNNEI. The CDR3 sequence is 14 residues long. Trimming stripped 4 bases from V and 1 base from J, with 10 bases between. The CDR3 is CASSVYGGNTEAFF. DNA for the CDR3: TGTGCCAGCAGTGTGTACGGGGGGAACACTGAAGCTTTCTTT.

The chain recombines TRBV7-9 with TRBJ1-5; D not resolved. The V end lost 4 bases, the J end lost 0 bases, and 13 bases lay between the germline ends. The CDR3 has 16 residues. Germline CDR1 is SEHNR and CDR2 is FQNEAQ (reference sequence). The CDR3 loop reads CASSSLPGNSNQPQHF. The CDR3 bases are TGTGCCAGCAGCTCCCTCCCAGGAAATAGCAATCAGCCCCAGCATTTT.

This clone has more than one count but fewer than ten. The junction departs from the called germline gene at one end, perhaps through a read error. This chain joins TRBV7-9 and TRBJ1-2; D is uncertain. The length of the CDR3 is 18 residues. Per the germline V gene, CDR1 is SEHNR and CDR2 is FQNEAQ (reference sequence). CDR3 region: CSSRKEATGDPYLYGYTF. CDR3 coding DNA: TGTTCCAGCAGAAAAGAAGCAACCGGGGATCCCTACCTTTATGGCTACACCTTC.

V gene TRBV9 combines with J gene TRBJ1-4; D not certain. Germline CDR1 reads SGDLS; CDR2 reads YYNGEE. CDR3 length equals 14 residues. Trimming cost V 4 bases and J 7 bases, with 14 bases left between them. The CDR3 sequence is CASSQTRGREKLFF. The DNA for the CDR3 is TGTGCCAGCAGCCAAACAAGAGGTCGTGAAAAACTGTTTTTT.

This chain joins TRBV15 and TRBJ2-3; TRBD2 might be the D (5 bases). The CDR3 length is 15 residues. V shed 5 bases and J shed 3 bases, with 15 bases lying between them. The V gene's germline CDR1 is LNHNV and CDR2 YYDKDF (reference sequence). The DNA for the CDR3 is TGTGCCACCAGCGGCCCCCGGGCGGGTACAGATACGCAGTATTTT. The encoded protein is CATSGPRAGTDTQYF.

This chain joins TRBV6-6 and TRBJ2-1; the match to TRBD2 covers 7 bases. The germline gives CDR1 MNHNY, CDR2 SVGAGI (reference sequence). V lost 2 bases, J lost 7 bases, and 11 bases stayed unmatched. CDR3 size: 16 residues. The CDR3 spells CASSYLTGGPGNEQFF. The CDR3 bases are TGTGCCAGCAGTTACCTAACGGGGGGTCCCGGGAATGAGCAGTTCTTC.

The chain employs TRBV27 and TRBJ2-7, with TRBD2 as a possible D gene (5 bases). V was shortened by 9 bases and J by 0 bases, with 9 bases between the two germline ends. Germline V CDR1 and CDR2: MNHEY, SMNVEV (reference sequence). This CDR3 spans 12 amino acids. CDR3 in amino acids: CASRGFSYEQYF. The CDR3 DNA follows: TGTGCCAGTCGCGGGTTCTCCTACGAGCAGTACTTC.

The rearrangement joins TRBV7-8 to TRBJ2-5, with a tentative D call TRBD2 (6 bases). The J call may be mistaken, given a closer DNA end match to TRBJ2-7. Germline CDR1 is SGHVS and CDR2 is FQNEAQ. The CDR3 is made up of 17 amino acids. Written as DNA, the CDR3 is TGTGCCAGCAGCTTAGCATTGGGTCGGGGGAGCACCTACGAGCAGTACTTC. It yields the protein CASSLALGRGSTYEQYF.

The chain's CDR3 is CASSQATGTGGMDTQYF. CDR3 sequence (DNA): TGCGCCAGCAGCCAAGCGACCGGGACAGGGGGTATGGATACGCAGTATTTT. The V call is TRBV4-1, the J call TRBJ2-3; TRBD1 matches 11 bases. The CDR3 runs to 17 residues. The junction had 9 bases not matched to a gene; V was cut back by 1 base and J by 6 bases. CDR1 and CDR2 from the germline V gene are MGHRA and YSYEKL.

The chain is built from TRBV19 and TRBJ2-5; 7 nucleotides line up with TRBD1. This CDR3 contains 14 residues. CDR1 and CDR2 from the germline V gene are LNHDA and SQIVND (reference sequence). After removal of 5 bases from V and 3 bases from J, the junction contained 6 bases not matched to a gene. CDR3 bases: TGTGCCAGTAGTCTCTGGGACAGAGAAGAGACCCAGTACTTC. It specifies CASSLWDREETQYF.

This clone was seen a handful of times. The sample has other DNA sequences that encode this CDR3 too. V and J are TRBV6-1 and TRBJ1-2, with 8 bases lining up with TRBD1. Germline V gene sequence: CDR1 MNHNS, CDR2 SASEGT. The CDR3 contains 14 residues. V lost 2 bases and J lost 6; bases outside the gene matches: 5. The CDR3: CASSEMTGVNGYTF. The CDR3 region has the DNA TGTGCCAGCAGTGAAATGACAGGGGTGAATGGCTACACCTTC.

V and J are TRBV28 and TRBJ2-3, with TRBD2 identical over 8 bases. Germline lookup yields CDR1 MDHEN and CDR2 SYDVKM. This CDR3 is built from 16 residues. Trimming at V came to 7 bases and at J to 2 bases, leaving 11 bases not matched to a gene. The CDR3 sequence: CASIPAAGGITDTQYF. The CDR3 bases are TGTGCCAGCATCCCGGCGGCGGGGGGTATCACAGATACGCAGTATTTT.

The chain employs TRBV11-2 and TRBJ2-5; D perhaps matches TRBD2 (6 bases). V was trimmed by 4 bases and J by 6 bases, leaving 21 bases between them. Germline CDR1 is SGHAT and CDR2 is FQNNGV. This CDR3 comprises 16 residues. CDR3 coding DNA: TGTGCCAGCAGCTGGGGGGAGGCATCCCAAGGGAAGACCCAGTACTTC. Translating it yields CASSWGEASQGKTQYF.

This chain links TRBV6-5 with TRBJ1-2; TRBD1 agrees at 7 bases. Germline CDR1 is MNHEY and CDR2 is SVGAGI. There are 14 residues in the CDR3. Trimming at V came to 2 bases and at J to 2 bases, leaving 2 bases not matched to a gene. The CDR3 spells CASSYAGQNYGYTF. DNA for the CDR3: TGTGCCAGCAGTTACGCGGGACAGAACTATGGCTACACCTTC.

The V call is TRBV9, the J call TRBJ1-1; no clear D gene. Trimming cost V 4 bases and J 4 bases, with 8 bases left between them. Germline V gives CDR1 SGDLS, CDR2 YYNGEE. The CDR3 totals 12 residues. CDR3 coding DNA: TGTGCCAGCAGCATCAGTGGCACTGAAGCTTTCTTT. As protein: CASSISGTEAFF. Filled out from reference TRBV9 and TRBJ1-1, the complete variable domain reads DSGVTQTPKHLITATGQRVTLRCSPRSGDLSVYWYQQSLDQGLQFLIQYYNGEERAKGNILERFSAQQFPDLHSELNLSSLELGDSALYFCASSISGTEAFFGQGTRLTVV.